This entry concerns a single TCR beta chain. With 3 bases removed from V and 3 bases from J, the gap between germline ends came to 6 bases. The CDR3 sequence is 12 residues long. The germline CDR1 and CDR2 sequences are SQVTM and ANQGSEA. Generated by immunoSEQ multiplex PCR, the TCRdb table keeps only in-frame clones and is missing some. In the table there are over 45,000 clones, 70% to 90% of which are singletons. The data were obtained in a study of T cell changes during pregnancy in multiple sclerosis. The TCR sequence derives from a female donor with multiple sclerosis, enrolled in a pregnancy study. The source was CD4+ T cells from peripheral blood mononuclear cells, collected in the third trimester of pregnancy. The J gene is TRBJ2-1, the V gene TRBV29-1; D is undetermined. CDR3 in amino acids: CSVDGHYNEQFF. Here the CDR3 DNA reads TGCAGCGTTGATGGCCACTACAATGAGCAGTTCTTC.